This T cell receptor (beta chain) was recovered during a study of cytomegalovirus exposure and HLA in healthy donors. This CDR3 contains 14 residues. Trimming removed 4 bases at V and 8 bases at J, with 15 bases between. Germline values: CDR1 SGHDN, CDR2 FVKESK. Here immunoSEQ multiplex PCR was the method, and the copy in TCRdb shows in-frame clones only, minus some. The repertoire holds under 100,000 clones, with 95% to 98% as singletons. As concerns this clone: Its antigen is as yet unknown.

Regarding the study as a whole: The study listed approximately 160 cytomegalovirus-associated TCR beta chains. The CMV antigen specificity of a few CMV-associated chains was confirmed through in vitro analysis. Rarity marked most TCR sequences, yet some public TCRs occurred in many donors.

This TCR derives from a man between 18 and 29 years old in good health and CMV-seronegative. The chain carries TRBV14 and TRBJ2-1; no reliable D call. Sequencing input: PBMCs. CDR3 sequence reads: CASSLGRRGDEQFF. CDR3 DNA sequence: TGTGCCAGCAGCCTCGGTAGGAGAGGAGATGAGCAGTTCTTC. Based on the CDR3 plus reference TRBV14 and TRBJ2-1, the full variable domain is EAGVTQFPSHSVIEKGQTVTLRCDPISGHDNLYWYRRVMGKEIKFLLHFVKESKQDESGMPNNRFLAERTGGTYSTLKVQPAELEDSGVYFCASSLGRRGDEQFFGPGTRLTVL.